These 18 T cell receptor beta chains share one sample of origin, sequenced in a study of shared clonotypes between healthy human individuals. Repertoires were generated with immunoSEQ multiplex PCR, while TCRdb's copy carries only in-frame clones and drops some. This table holds over 400,000 clones, roughly 80% found once. Input material: PBMCs. Every receptor here comes from a middle-aged woman in good health. Some clones in this sample may be carry-over from other donors' samples.

V and J are TRBV25-1 and TRBJ2-7; 12 positions match TRBD2. The CDR3 spans 14 residues. V shed 6 bases, J shed 9 bases, and the junction held 9 bases outside the gene matches. CDR1 and CDR2 from the germline V gene are MGHDK and SYGVNS. CDR3 in DNA: TGTGCCAGCAGCCCGACTAGCGGGAGTTCCGGGCAGTACTTC. This codes for CASSPTSGSSGQYF.

This chain connects TRBV7-6 to TRBJ2-1, with 12 bases fitting TRBD2. V lost 5 bases, J lost 4 bases, and 9 bases stayed unmatched. This CDR3 region has 17 residues. Germline assignment: CDR1 SGHVS and CDR2 FNYEAQ. CDR3 coding DNA: TGTGCCAGCAGCGATAGACTAGCGGGAGAGGGATACAATGAGCAGTTCTTC. Protein sequence: CASSDRLAGEGYNEQFF.

CDR3 sequence: CASSPDSAGTDTQYF. In nucleotides, the CDR3 is TGTGCCAGCAGCCCGGACTCGGCGGGCACAGATACGCAGTATTTT. V is TRBV7-3 and J is TRBJ2-3; TRBD2 is a possible D gene (5 bases). Germline assignment: CDR1 SGHTA and CDR2 FQGTGA. The CDR3 runs to 15 residues. V was clipped by 5 bases and J by 1 base, with 13 bases between them.

This rearrangement joins TRBV7-3 to TRBJ1-2; D might be TRBD1 (5 bases). Trimming removed 7 bases from V and 0 bases from J, with 15 bases in between. The germline CDR1 and CDR2 sequences are SGHTA and FQGTGA. This CDR3 has 15 amino acids. The CDR3 reads CASNPRGGTNYGYTF. CDR3 sequence (DNA): TGTGCCAGCAACCCGAGGGGTGGAACTAACTATGGCTACACCTTC.

This chain connects TRBV2 to TRBJ2-1; 7 bases line up with TRBD2. The length of the CDR3 is 17 residues. CDR1 is SNHLY and CDR2 is FYNNEI in the germline V gene. The ends lost 4 bases at V and 3 bases at J; junction bases unmatched: 12. The CDR3 sequence is CASSGGAAGERYNEQFF. The CDR3 DNA reads TGTGCCAGCAGTGGTGGGGCGGCGGGAGAGCGCTACAATGAGCAGTTCTTC.

Concerning this clone itself: One end of the junction is discordant with germline, which a read error may explain. The chain links TRBV2 to TRBJ2-1, with no clear D. This CDR3 is built from 12 residues. In germline, CDR1 is SNHLY, CDR2 FYNNEI. CDR3 nucleotides: TGTGCCAGCAGTGAAGCCACCGGGCCCAGCGTCTTC. It yields the protein CASSEATGPSVF.

The V and J genes are TRBV18 and TRBJ1-3; D is unresolved. The CDR3 extends over 17 amino acids. Germline V gives CDR1 KGHSH, CDR2 LQKENI. Trimming removed 3 bases at V and 0 bases at J, with 15 bases between. CDR3 in DNA: TGTGCCAGCTCACCTCGGGGAGGCCCGAGCTCTGGAAACACCATATATTTT. It is translated as CASSPRGGPSSGNTIYF.

V gene TRBV15 combines with J gene TRBJ2-7, with 10 positions matching TRBD2. From germline, CDR1 is LNHNV and CDR2 YYDKDF (reference sequence). After removal of 1 base from V and 0 bases from J, the junction contained 3 bases not matched to a gene. This CDR3 has 16 residues. The DNA for the CDR3 is TGTGCCACCAGCAGAGCCGGGACTAGCGTCTCCTACGAGCAGTACTTC. It translates to CATSRAGTSVSYEQYF. Supplemented by reference TRBV15 and TRBJ2-7, the full variable domain reads DAMVIQNPRYQVTQFGKPVTLSCSQTLNHNVMYWYQQKSSQAPKLLFHYYDKDFNNEADTPDNFQSRRPNTSFCFLDIRSPGLGDTAMYLCATSRAGTSVSYEQYFGPGTRLTVT.

V usage is TRBV21-1 and J usage is TRBJ2-5; the listed D gene, TRBD2, was not tested against the DNA. TRBV21-1 is termed a pseudogene. The CDR3 has 17 residues. CDR3 in DNA: TGTGCCAGCAGCAAAGCGCGAGCGGGAGAGCTAAGAGAGACCCAGTACTTC. Translation: CASSKARAGELRETQYF.

This clone has just one count. The chain joins TRBV25-1 to TRBJ1-4; D is possibly TRBD1 (5 bases). Germline V gives CDR1 MGHDK, CDR2 SYGVNS. This CDR3 comprises 16 residues. V was cut by 4 bases and J by 0 bases, with 12 bases left in between. The CDR3, as DNA: TGTGCCAGCAGTGGGGGCGTTGGGGCAACTAATGAAAAACTGTTTTTT. Translating it yields CASSGGVGATNEKLFF.

In this sample, this clone turned up a few times. A far larger clone is off by one base, so a read error is likely. This chain's CDR3 is CAWRDMTAAFF. The CDR3 DNA sequence: TGTGCCTGGAGGGACATGACTGCAGCTTTCTTT. The chain joins TRBV30 to TRBJ1-1, with D tentatively TRBD1 (5 bases). The CDR3 length is 11 residues. Germline loops: CDR1 GTSNPN, CDR2 SVGIG (reference sequence). The full variable domain, with the rest looked up from reference TRBV30 and TRBJ1-1, is SQTIHQWPATLVQPVGSPLSLECTVEGTSNPNLYWYRQAAGRGLQLLFYSVGIGQISSEVPQNLSASRPQDRQFILSSKKLLLSDSGFYLCAWRDMTAAFFGQGTRLTVV.

The chain uses TRBV6-6 and TRBJ2-6; no clear D. This CDR3 is built from 16 residues. The V gene lost 0 bases and the J gene lost 4 bases, with 10 bases spanning the gap. The germline V gene encodes CDR1 MNHNY and CDR2 SVGAGI (reference sequence). Here the CDR3 DNA reads TGTGCCAGCAGTTACTCCGCTGGCTCCGGGGCCAACGTCCTGACTTTC. Its translation: CASSYSAGSGANVLTF.

The rearrangement links TRBV10-1 to TRBJ2-5, with TRBD2 matching over 10 bases. TRBJ2-7 explains the end of the DNA better; the J call may be wrong. The CDR3 has 13 residues. Germline loops: CDR1 WNHNN, CDR2 SYGVQD (reference sequence). The CDR3 DNA sequence: TGCGCCAGCCGGCCTAGCGGGAGTTACGAGCAGTACTTC. It yields the protein CASRPSGSYEQYF.

This clone came up many times. Additional DNA sequences in this sample encode the identical CDR3. V and J are TRBV5-1 and TRBJ2-1, with 8 nucleotides matching TRBD1. The CDR3 is 15 amino acids. Trimming cost V 7 bases and J 3 bases; bases outside gene matches: 9. The germline CDR1 and CDR2 sequences are SGHRS and YFSETQ. CDR3 sequence reads: CASLPGTGDYNEQFF. The DNA for the CDR3 is TGCGCCAGCTTACCCGGGACAGGAGACTACAATGAGCAGTTCTTC.

The CDR3: CASRPTSASTDTQYF. The CDR3 DNA is TGCGCCAGCAGACCCACTAGCGCTAGCACAGATACGCAGTATTTT. This chain links TRBV5-1 with TRBJ2-3; 7 positions match TRBD2. Germline V CDR1 and CDR2: SGHRS, YFSETQ. The length of the CDR3 is 15 residues. The ends lost 5 bases at V and 0 bases at J; junction bases unmatched: 6.

The rearrangement uses TRBV29-1 and TRBJ2-5; D unresolved. Looked up from germline, CDR1 is SQVTM and CDR2 is ANQGSEA. V lost 5 bases and J lost 4, with 11 bases in between. The CDR3 totals 12 residues. The CDR3 sequence is CSVRDPGETQYF. The CDR3, as DNA: TGCAGCGTTAGGGATCCGGGAGAGACCCAGTACTTC.

This chain connects TRBV11-2 to TRBJ2-4; maybe TRBD2 (5 bases). This CDR3 is 18 amino acids long. V dropped 5 bases and J dropped 0 bases, with 20 bases sitting between them. CDR1 is SGHAT and CDR2 is FQNNGV in the germline V gene. CDR3 nucleotide sequence: TGTGCCAGCAGCGATAGGAGGCGTAGCCCCTTAGCCAAAAACATTCAGTACTTC. Translated, it gives CASSDRRRSPLAKNIQYF.

The chain joins TRBV7-9 to TRBJ2-3; 12 bases map to TRBD2. Losses at the gene ends were 5 bases for V and 5 bases for J; bases not matched to a gene: 5. The CDR3 totals 15 residues. The V gene's germline CDR1 is SEHNR and CDR2 FQNEAQ (reference sequence). CDR3 sequence: CASSPPSGRGDTQYF. For the CDR3, the DNA is TGTGCCAGCAGCCCTCCTAGCGGGAGGGGAGATACGCAGTATTTT.